The rows below give T cell receptor beta chains drawn from one sample of a study of HIV-infected patients and healthy controls. TCRdb re-derived calls from the 5' RACE reads in MiXCR, one entry per CDR3 protein. The sample has about 64,000 distinct CDR3 sequences; approximately 21% are singletons. Sequenced sample: CD4+ T cells from blood. All receptors come from a human donor in good health. The CDR3 runs from the conserved cysteine through the conserved F or W. Fields, in order: J gene, V gene, D gene, clone size, CDR3 protein, CDR3 DNA. A D gene is named only where the DNA matches it firmly. Clone size, where shown, is once, few, many, or a class for clones that have expanded.

j_call: TRBJ1-1
v_call: TRBV6-5
d_call: -
clone_size: -
cdr3_aa: CASSSVSEAFF
cdr3_nt: TGTGCCAGCAGTTCGGTGAGTGAAGCTTTCTTT

j_call: TRBJ1-4
v_call: TRBV6-5
d_call: TRBD1
clone_size: few
cdr3_aa: CASRTGPTNEKLFF
cdr3_nt: TGTGCCAGCAGGACAGGGCCAACTAATGAAAAACTGTTTTTT

j_call: TRBJ1-5
v_call: TRBV20-1
d_call: -
clone_size: many
cdr3_aa: CSARTGNQPQHF
cdr3_nt: TGCAGTGCTAGGACGGGAAATCAGCCCCAGCATTTT

j_call: TRBJ1-3
v_call: TRBV20-1
d_call: -
clone_size: few
cdr3_aa: CSAREDRAPTIYF
cdr3_nt: TGCAGTGCTAGAGAGGACCGGGCCCCCACCATATATTTT

j_call: TRBJ1-3
v_call: TRBV2
d_call: -
clone_size: -
cdr3_aa: CASSVNWLSGNTIYF
cdr3_nt: TGTGCCAGCAGTGTTAATTGGCTCTCTGGAAACACCATATATTTT

j_call: TRBJ2-5
v_call: TRBV6-2/TRBV6-3
d_call: TRBD1
clone_size: few
cdr3_aa: CASSSGTDKETQYF
cdr3_nt: TGTGCCAGCAGTTCCGGGACAGACAAAGAGACCCAGTACTTC

j_call: TRBJ1-2
v_call: TRBV28
d_call: -
clone_size: many
cdr3_aa: CASSPGYDYGYTF
cdr3_nt: TGTGCCAGCAGTCCAGGGTACGACTATGGCTACACCTTC

j_call: TRBJ1-1
v_call: TRBV4-3
d_call: -
clone_size: many
cdr3_aa: CASSQYLGSGTFF
cdr3_nt: TGCGCCAGCAGCCAATATCTGGGGTCGGGGACTTTCTTT

j_call: TRBJ1-2
v_call: TRBV3-1
d_call: -
clone_size: -
cdr3_aa: CASSQGNFYGYTF
cdr3_nt: TGTGCCAGCAGCCAAGGGAACTTCTATGGCTACACCTTC

j_call: TRBJ1-5
v_call: TRBV20-1
d_call: TRBD1
clone_size: -
cdr3_aa: CSARTGYSNEPQHF
cdr3_nt: TGCAGTGCGCGGACAGGGTATAGCAATGAGCCCCAGCATTTT

j_call: TRBJ1-4
v_call: TRBV29-1
d_call: -
clone_size: many
cdr3_aa: CSEQENEKLFF
cdr3_nt: TGCAGCGAACAGGAAAATGAAAAACTGTTTTTT

j_call: TRBJ1-2
v_call: TRBV7-2
d_call: -
clone_size: many
cdr3_aa: CASIKVPGIGYGYTF
cdr3_nt: TGTGCCAGCATCAAAGTCCCAGGAATCGGCTATGGCTACACCTTC

j_call: TRBJ1-2
v_call: TRBV5-6
d_call: TRBD1
clone_size: many
cdr3_aa: CASSGTGGVVRYGYTF
cdr3_nt: TGTGCCAGCAGCGGGACAGGGGGCGTCGTTCGCTATGGCTACACCTTC

j_call: TRBJ2-1
v_call: TRBV21-1
d_call: -
clone_size: -
cdr3_aa: CASSPPRGQFF
cdr3_nt: TGTGCCAGCAGCCCCCCCCGGGGGCAGTTCTTC

j_call: TRBJ1-2
v_call: TRBV2
d_call: TRBD1
clone_size: few
cdr3_aa: CASSPTGDYGYTF
cdr3_nt: TGTGCCAGCAGCCCGACAGGGGACTATGGCTACACCTTC

j_call: TRBJ2-5
v_call: TRBV19
d_call: -
clone_size: -
cdr3_aa: CASSIMYQETQYF
cdr3_nt: TGTGCCAGTAGTATTATGTACCAAGAGACCCAGTACTTC

j_call: TRBJ2-3
v_call: TRBV28
d_call: TRBD1
clone_size: -
cdr3_aa: CASSPRTGSSTDTQYF
cdr3_nt: TGTGCCAGCAGCCCCAGGACAGGGTCTAGCACAGATACGCAGTATTTT

j_call: TRBJ2-3
v_call: TRBV18
d_call: -
clone_size: many
cdr3_aa: CASSPPSHTDTQYF
cdr3_nt: TGTGCCAGCTCACCACCATCGCACACAGATACGCAGTATTTT

j_call: TRBJ2-1
v_call: TRBV6-5
d_call: TRBD2
clone_size: few
cdr3_aa: CASSGGTSGYNEQFF
cdr3_nt: TGTGCCAGCAGTGGAGGGACTAGCGGATACAATGAGCAGTTCTTC

j_call: TRBJ1-5
v_call: TRBV6-2/TRBV6-3
d_call: -
clone_size: -
cdr3_aa: CASSYTDSLAPQHF
cdr3_nt: TGTGCCAGCAGTTATACGGACAGCCTAGCGCCCCAGCATTTT

j_call: TRBJ1-2
v_call: TRBV10-3
d_call: TRBD1
clone_size: few
cdr3_aa: CAIQERDRGDYGYTF
cdr3_nt: TGTGCCATCCAGGAACGAGACAGGGGTGACTATGGCTACACCTTC

j_call: TRBJ1-1
v_call: TRBV7-3
d_call: -
clone_size: -
cdr3_aa: CASSLRGGDTEAFF
cdr3_nt: TGTGCCAGCAGCTTAAGGGGGGGGGACACTGAAGCTTTCTTT

j_call: TRBJ2-7
v_call: TRBV20-1
d_call: -
clone_size: few
cdr3_aa: CSASRQAYEQYF
cdr3_nt: TGCAGTGCCAGCCGGCAGGCCTACGAGCAGTACTTC

j_call: TRBJ1-2
v_call: TRBV30
d_call: TRBD1
clone_size: -
cdr3_aa: CAWSQQGAAFYGYTF
cdr3_nt: TGTGCCTGGAGTCAACAGGGGGCGGCCTTTTATGGCTACACCTTC

j_call: TRBJ1-6
v_call: TRBV11-2
d_call: -
clone_size: -
cdr3_aa: CASSPGPVGLASLHF
cdr3_nt: TGTGCCAGCAGCCCAGGGCCAGTCGGGTTAGCGTCCCTCCACTTT

j_call: TRBJ2-7
v_call: TRBV10-2
d_call: -
clone_size: -
cdr3_aa: CASSEGMRTYEQYF
cdr3_nt: TGCGCCAGCAGTGAGGGCATGAGGACCTACGAGCAGTACTTC

j_call: TRBJ2-4
v_call: TRBV6-2/TRBV6-3
d_call: TRBD1
clone_size: -
cdr3_aa: CASSFSSGQGANIQYF
cdr3_nt: TGTGCCAGCAGTTTCTCTTCGGGACAGGGGGCTAACATTCAGTACTTC

j_call: TRBJ2-5
v_call: TRBV7-2
d_call: -
clone_size: many
cdr3_aa: CASSFQGGGETQYF
cdr3_nt: TGTGCCAGCAGCTTTCAAGGGGGGGGTGAGACCCAGTACTTC

j_call: TRBJ1-1
v_call: TRBV3-1
d_call: -
clone_size: -
cdr3_aa: CASSRGVGHTEAFF
cdr3_nt: TGTGCCAGCAGCCGGGGGGTAGGCCACACTGAAGCTTTCTTT

j_call: TRBJ2-3
v_call: TRBV7-2
d_call: -
clone_size: few
cdr3_aa: CASSLWGGGSDTQYF
cdr3_nt: TGTGCCAGCAGCTTATGGGGCGGGGGCTCGGATACGCAGTATTTT

j_call: TRBJ2-7
v_call: TRBV5-1
d_call: -
clone_size: -
cdr3_aa: CASSLSPGTRRNEQYF
cdr3_nt: TGCGCCAGCAGCTTGTCCCCGGGGACAAGGCGTAACGAGCAGTACTTC

j_call: TRBJ2-5
v_call: TRBV6-5
d_call: -
clone_size: -
cdr3_aa: CASSYSSGDQETQYF
cdr3_nt: TGTGCCAGCAGTTACTCATCCGGGGACCAAGAGACCCAGTACTTC

j_call: TRBJ1-2
v_call: TRBV6-1
d_call: TRBD1
clone_size: -
cdr3_aa: CASSASAGRQGRSGYTF
cdr3_nt: TGTGCCAGCAGCGCTAGCGCCGGGAGACAGGGGAGAAGCGGCTACACCTTC

j_call: TRBJ2-3
v_call: TRBV12-3/TRBV12-4
d_call: -
clone_size: many
cdr3_aa: CASSFKGAGTTDTQYF
cdr3_nt: TGTGCCAGCAGTTTTAAGGGTGCTGGGACCACAGATACGCAGTATTTT

j_call: TRBJ1-2
v_call: TRBV29-1
d_call: -
clone_size: -
cdr3_aa: CSVENSYGYTF
cdr3_nt: TGCAGCGTTGAAAACAGCTATGGCTACACCTTC

j_call: TRBJ1-2
v_call: TRBV14
d_call: -
clone_size: -
cdr3_aa: CASSQDRQYGYTF
cdr3_nt: TGTGCCAGCAGCCAAGACAGGCAGTATGGCTACACCTTC

j_call: TRBJ1-2
v_call: TRBV30
d_call: -
clone_size: many
cdr3_aa: CAWSLGTQGYGYTF
cdr3_nt: TGTGCCTGGAGTCTGGGGACTCAGGGCTATGGCTACACCTTC

j_call: TRBJ2-2
v_call: TRBV24-1
d_call: TRBD2
clone_size: many
cdr3_aa: CATSRGEAGELFF
cdr3_nt: TGTGCCACCAGCCGGGGGGAGGCCGGGGAGCTGTTTTTT

j_call: TRBJ1-2
v_call: TRBV12-3/TRBV12-4
d_call: -
clone_size: -
cdr3_aa: CASSATENYGYTF
cdr3_nt: TGTGCCAGCAGTGCCACAGAGAACTATGGCTACACCTTC

j_call: TRBJ2-1
v_call: TRBV18
d_call: TRBD1
clone_size: many
cdr3_aa: CASSRAWTGGYNEQFF
cdr3_nt: TGTGCCAGCTCACGAGCTTGGACAGGGGGCTACAATGAGCAGTTCTTC

j_call: TRBJ1-3
v_call: TRBV12-3/TRBV12-4
d_call: -
clone_size: -
cdr3_aa: CASSFGTGNTIYF
cdr3_nt: TGTGCCAGCAGTTTCGGGACAGGAAACACCATATATTTT

j_call: TRBJ1-1
v_call: TRBV19
d_call: -
clone_size: few
cdr3_aa: CASSMWPPGNTEAFF
cdr3_nt: TGTGCCAGTAGTATGTGGCCCCCCGGAAACACTGAAGCTTTCTTT

j_call: TRBJ1-1
v_call: TRBV27
d_call: TRBD1
clone_size: -
cdr3_aa: CASRRDRPNTEAFF
cdr3_nt: TGTGCCAGCAGACGGGACAGGCCTAACACTGAAGCTTTCTTT

j_call: TRBJ2-1
v_call: TRBV4-1
d_call: TRBD2
clone_size: -
cdr3_aa: CASSQQSTSGRDEQFF
cdr3_nt: TGCGCCAGCAGCCAACAGTCAACTAGCGGGAGGGATGAGCAGTTCTTC

j_call: TRBJ2-3
v_call: TRBV12-3/TRBV12-4
d_call: -
clone_size: many
cdr3_aa: CASSRTQVATDTQYF
cdr3_nt: TGTGCCAGCAGTAGAACCCAAGTGGCCACAGATACGCAGTATTTT

j_call: TRBJ2-3
v_call: TRBV5-4
d_call: -
clone_size: few
cdr3_aa: CASSPQGSKHQYF
cdr3_nt: TGTGCCAGCAGCCCTCAGGGATCGAAACATCAGTATTTT

j_call: TRBJ2-1
v_call: TRBV28
d_call: -
clone_size: -
cdr3_aa: CASRSGAGEQFF
cdr3_nt: TGTGCCAGCCGTTCGGGGGCGGGTGAGCAGTTCTTC

j_call: TRBJ2-5
v_call: TRBV7-9
d_call: -
clone_size: many
cdr3_aa: CASLPQVQETQYF
cdr3_nt: TGTGCCAGCCTACCCCAGGTCCAAGAGACCCAGTACTTC

j_call: TRBJ2-1
v_call: TRBV4-3
d_call: TRBD2
clone_size: many
cdr3_aa: CASSQDPASGGLIF
cdr3_nt: TGCGCCAGCAGCCAAGATCCGGCTAGCGGGGGGCTAATCTTC

j_call: TRBJ1-1
v_call: TRBV5-8
d_call: -
clone_size: -
cdr3_aa: CASSYQGQTNTEAFF
cdr3_nt: TGTGCCAGCAGCTACCAAGGACAGACGAACACTGAAGCTTTCTTT